This record concerns one TCR beta chain sequence. This CDR3 spans 15 amino acids. The V and J ends lost 6 bases and 2 bases respectively, with 19 bases between them. Germline assignment: CDR1 SQVTM and CDR2 ANQGSEA. This sample is drawn from a study of a mutant IDH1 vaccine in newly diagnosed glioma. This sample's time point: baseline, week 1 (first vaccination visit). Treatment noted: pre-vaccination baseline after standard-of-care therapy. Here immunoSEQ multiplex PCR was the method, and the copy in TCRdb shows in-frame clones only, minus some. The data hold over 20,000 clones, with 80% to 95% observed a single time.

This specimen was PBMCs, taken from a glioma patient treated with radiotherapy, temozolomide or both. V is TRBV29-1 and J is TRBJ1-2, with unresolved D. The clonotype originates from a man younger than 45 with glioma. Written as DNA, the CDR3 is TGCAGCGTCCTATCACGGCGGGTGATCAACTATGGCTACACCTTC. Residues: CSVLSRRVINYGYTF. The full variable domain, rest sourced from reference TRBV29-1 and TRBJ1-2, is SAVISQKPSRDICQRGTSLTIQCQVDSQVTMMFWYRQQPGQSLTLIATANQGSEATYESGFVIDKFPISRPNLTFSTLTVSNMSPEDSSIYLCSVLSRRVINYGYTFGSGTRLTVV.